This T cell receptor beta chain was documented in a study of post-analysis software for immune sequencing data. Study-level results: Same-batch preparations were strongly co-clustered by F measure. Several TRBV segments, TRBV5-6, TRBV5-1 and TRBV20-1 among them, were found more frequent in patients than controls.

TCR beta cDNA libraries had unique molecular identifiers. Starting from roughly 1.1 to 9.2 million T cells, the study yielded about 540,000 cDNA molecules. MiXCR, run by TCRdb on the PCR reads, gives a single entry per CDR3 protein. The sample records roughly 400,000 distinct CDR3 sequences, 30% to 40% being singletons. A remark on this clonotype: No antigen is known for it. It is likely a read error, because the conserved phenylalanine at the end of the CDR3 is missing.

Trimming at V came to 5 bases and at J to 2 bases, leaving 3 bases not matched to a gene. CDR3 length: 16 residues. Per germline, CDR1 DFQATT and CDR2 SNEGSKA (reference sequence). The chain joins TRBV20-1 to TRBJ2-6; 13 bases line up with TRBD2. This receptor was obtained from a girl aged 2 to 10 with multiple sclerosis. The material sequenced was blood. The CDR3 nucleotides are TGCAGTGCTGGACTAGCGGGAGATCCTGGGGCCAACGTCCTGACTGTC. Amino acid sequence: CSAGLAGDPGANVLTV.